This TCR beta chain was identified during a study of T cells in localized non-small cell lung cancer. As regards this clone: Its antigen is not known.

Broader study findings: A median of around 60 of the top 100 tumor clones appeared in adjacent lung, which was paired and uninvolved. Uninvolved adjacent lung had higher T cell clonality than tumor and all other tissues.

Assay: immunoSEQ multiplex PCR; the TCRdb copy retains only in-frame clones and omits some. The sample shows about 82,000 clones, around 80% of them seen only once. V shed 0 bases and J shed 6 bases, with 11 bases lying between them. The CDR3 sequence is 14 residues long. Germline loops: CDR1 MNHEY, CDR2 SVGAGI. The rearrangement uses TRBV6-5 and TRBJ1-1; D call uncertain. The clonotype originates from a man aged 40-75 years with stage II squamous cell lung carcinoma. The sequences come from PBMCs, collected before any cancer treatment. CDR3 protein: CASSYSGGLAEAFF. In DNA, the CDR3 is TGTGCCAGCAGTTACTCGGGCGGGTTGGCTGAAGCTTTCTTT.